This T cell receptor (beta chain) was sequenced during a study of T cell responses to AZD1222 COVID-19 vaccine. Study conclusions and caveats: Dominant at 160-218 and 743-854, vaccine-associated CD4 TCRs also spanned spike. Donors, mostly white British, included more females; clonal diversity was possibly underestimated. Just five or six AZD1222 recipients were seropositive at baseline.

The germline gives CDR1 SGHNT, CDR2 YYREEE (reference sequence). The CDR3 sequence is 15 residues long. The V end lost 2 bases, the J end lost 0 bases, and 11 bases lay between the germline ends. Comment on this clone: Antigen: not known.

Pooling of second doses given at about 4 or about 12 weeks was done. Clones were read by immunoSEQ multiplex PCR, and TCRdb kept only the in-frame ones, dropping some. The sample holds some 120,000 clones, approximately 86% seen once. The TCR was taken from an adult who received the AZD1222 COVID-19 vaccine. Here the sequenced sample was peripheral blood, taken 28 days after the second AZD1222 dose. This chain connects TRBV5-4 to TRBJ2-5; D gene uncertain. Here the CDR3 DNA reads TGTGCCAGCAGCTTTGGGCTAGACTACCAAGAGACCCAGTACTTC. This sequence encodes CASSFGLDYQETQYF.